A single sample is the source of the 5 T cell receptor beta chains below, sequenced in a study of OX40 agonist ivuxolimab in advanced cancers. Clones were read by immunoSEQ multiplex PCR, and TCRdb kept only the in-frame ones, dropping some. The data show 80,000 to 95,000 clones, approximately 91% seen once. The sample here was CD4+ or CD8+ T cells sorted from blood, taken in a trial of the OX40 agonist ivuxolimab. These receptors all come from an adult with an advanced solid tumor such as melanoma, head and neck, liver or kidney cancer.

In its sample, this clone was seen once. The genes are TRBV27 and TRBJ2-2; 7 bases match TRBD1. The CDR3 contains 16 residues. J lost 1 base, V lost 4 bases, and 6 bases had no gene match. Germline V gives CDR1 MNHEY, CDR2 SMNVEV (reference sequence). The CDR3 sequence is CASSWAGGLNTGELFF. The DNA of the CDR3 is TGTGCCAGCAGTTGGGCAGGGGGTTTGAACACCGGGGAGCTGTTTTTT.

V is TRBV5-1 and J is TRBJ2-1; D is unclear. The CDR3 covers 15 residues. The ends were cut back, 0 bases at V and 0 bases at J, with 7 bases in the middle. Germline CDR1 is SGHRS and CDR2 is YFSETQ. CDR3 nucleotide sequence: TGCGCCAGCAGCTTGGGGGGAAGCTCCTACAATGAGCAGTTCTTC. Translation gives CASSLGGSSYNEQFF.

This sequence joins TRBV27 and TRBJ2-2; 13 nucleotides match TRBD2. The ends lost 5 bases at V and 6 bases at J; junction bases unmatched: 3. The CDR3 has 15 residues. In germline, CDR1 is MNHEY, CDR2 SMNVEV (reference sequence). The CDR3 region has the DNA TGTGCCAGCAGTACTAGCGGGGGGGCTCCCGGGGAGCTGTTTTTT. Translating it yields CASSTSGGAPGELFF.

This chain joins TRBV6-5 and TRBJ2-3; 11 positions agree with TRBD2. The CDR3 spans 16 residues. Germline values: CDR1 MNHEY, CDR2 SVGAGI. The V and J ends lost 0 bases and 5 bases, in that order; junction bases with no gene match: 4. The CDR3 is CASSYSMTSGVDTQYF. In DNA, the CDR3 is TGTGCCAGCAGTTACTCGATGACTAGCGGGGTAGATACGCAGTATTTT.

V gene TRBV6-5 combines with J gene TRBJ2-5, with D tentatively TRBD2 (7 bases). Germline V lookup: CDR1 MNHEY, CDR2 SVGAGI. The length of the CDR3 is 15 residues. Trimming took 7 bases from V and 1 from J, leaving 16 bases between them. CDR3 residues: CASTLGGGRQETQYF. The DNA of the CDR3 is TGTGCCAGCACCCTGGGGGGGGGCCGCCAAGAGACCCAGTACTTC.